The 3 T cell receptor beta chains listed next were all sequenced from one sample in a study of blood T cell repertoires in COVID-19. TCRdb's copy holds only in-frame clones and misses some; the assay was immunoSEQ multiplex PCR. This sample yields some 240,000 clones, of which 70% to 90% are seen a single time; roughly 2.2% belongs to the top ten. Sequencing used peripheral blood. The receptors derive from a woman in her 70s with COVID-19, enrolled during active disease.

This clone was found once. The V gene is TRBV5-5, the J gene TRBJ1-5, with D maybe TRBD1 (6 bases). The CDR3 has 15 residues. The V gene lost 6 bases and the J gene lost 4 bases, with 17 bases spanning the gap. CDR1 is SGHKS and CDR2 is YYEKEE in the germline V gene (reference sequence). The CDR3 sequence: CASTLDRRNNQPQHF. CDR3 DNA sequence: TGTGCCAGCACTCTCGACAGGCGAAATAATCAGCCCCAGCATTTT.

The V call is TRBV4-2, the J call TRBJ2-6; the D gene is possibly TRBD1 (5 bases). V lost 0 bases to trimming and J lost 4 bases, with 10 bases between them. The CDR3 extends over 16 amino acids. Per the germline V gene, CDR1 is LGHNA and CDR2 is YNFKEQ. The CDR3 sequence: CASSQEVGRGANVLTF. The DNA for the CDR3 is TGTGCCAGCAGCCAAGAGGTGGGGCGAGGGGCCAACGTCCTGACTTTC.

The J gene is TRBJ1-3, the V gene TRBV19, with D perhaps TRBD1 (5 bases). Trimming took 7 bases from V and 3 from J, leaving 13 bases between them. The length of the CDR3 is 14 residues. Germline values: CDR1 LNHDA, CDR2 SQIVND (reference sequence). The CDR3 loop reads CASISGGVGNTIYF. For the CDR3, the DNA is TGTGCCAGTATCTCCGGGGGGGTTGGAAACACCATATATTTT.